This T cell receptor (beta chain) appears in the sequencing data of a study of human T cells and chemical hapten exposure. Study background: An area of 2 cm by around 2 cm on upper inner arm skin received 2% DPC for sensitization. Chiefly female patients presented with alopecia areata, totalis or universalis.

The CDR3 spans 11 residues. V shed 2 bases and J shed 14 bases, with 10 bases lying between them. From germline, CDR1 is MNHEY and CDR2 SVGEGT. Using its own MiXCR run on the RACE reads, TCRdb lists one record per CDR3 protein. This sample has more than 90,000 distinct CDR3 sequences, with approximately 10% found just once. Sample time point: patch test 2, 6 weeks after DPC sensitization. Treatment here: therapeutic diphenylcyclopropenone sensitization with weekly scalp DPC. The V gene is TRBV6-2 or TRBV6-3, the J gene TRBJ2-1; no definite D call. Material: whole blood, obtained in connection with sensitization to the hapten diphenylcyclopropenone (DPC). The receptor comes from a woman aged 40-49 years with alopecia areata. Some clones in this sample may be carry-over from other donors' samples. CDR3 nucleotide sequence: TGTGCCAGCAGTTACGGGCTAGTGAAGTTCTTC. Protein sequence: CASSYGLVKFF.